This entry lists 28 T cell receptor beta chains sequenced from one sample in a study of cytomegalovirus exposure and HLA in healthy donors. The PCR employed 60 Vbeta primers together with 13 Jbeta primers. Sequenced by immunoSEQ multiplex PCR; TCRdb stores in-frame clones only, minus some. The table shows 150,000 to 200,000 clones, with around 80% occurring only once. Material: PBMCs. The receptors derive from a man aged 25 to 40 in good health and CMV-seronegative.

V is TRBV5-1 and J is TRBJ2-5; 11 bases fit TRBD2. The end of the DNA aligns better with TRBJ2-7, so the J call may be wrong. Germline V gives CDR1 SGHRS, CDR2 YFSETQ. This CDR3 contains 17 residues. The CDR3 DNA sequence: TGCGCCAGCAGCTCGTCCGGTCTAGCGGGGGGAGCTTACGAGCAGTACTTC. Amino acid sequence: CASSSSGLAGGAYEQYF.

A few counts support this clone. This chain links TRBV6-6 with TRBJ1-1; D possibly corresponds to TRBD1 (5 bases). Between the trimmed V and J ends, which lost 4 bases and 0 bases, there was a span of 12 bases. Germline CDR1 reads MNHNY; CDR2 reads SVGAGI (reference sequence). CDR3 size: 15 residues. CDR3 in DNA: TGTGCCAGCAGTTCTTGGGGCCTCATGAACACTGAAGCTTTCTTT. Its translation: CASSSWGLMNTEAFF.

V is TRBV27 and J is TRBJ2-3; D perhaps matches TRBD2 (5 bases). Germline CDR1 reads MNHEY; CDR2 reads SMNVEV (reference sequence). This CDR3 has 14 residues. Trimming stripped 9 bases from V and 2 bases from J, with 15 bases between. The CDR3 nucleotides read TGTGCCAGTAGCCCGGGGATTAACACAGATACGCAGTATTTT. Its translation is CASSPGINTDTQYF.

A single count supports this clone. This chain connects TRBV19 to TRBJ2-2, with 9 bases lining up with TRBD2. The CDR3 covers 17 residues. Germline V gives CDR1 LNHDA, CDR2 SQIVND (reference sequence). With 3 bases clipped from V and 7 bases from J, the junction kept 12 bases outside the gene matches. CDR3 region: CASSIAFSGRYHGELFF. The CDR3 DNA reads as TGTGCCAGTAGTATTGCCTTTAGCGGGAGATACCACGGGGAGCTGTTTTTT.

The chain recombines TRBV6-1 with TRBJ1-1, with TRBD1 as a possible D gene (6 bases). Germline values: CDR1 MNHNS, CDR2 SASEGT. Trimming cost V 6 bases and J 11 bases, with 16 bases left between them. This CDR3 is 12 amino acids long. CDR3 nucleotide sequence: TGTGCCAGCAGGGACACAGGGCTCCGGGCTTTCTTT. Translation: CASRDTGLRAFF.

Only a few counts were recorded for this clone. CDR3 sequence: CASSSSKTGRVVEQYF. For the CDR3, the DNA is TGTGCCAGCAGTTCCTCCAAGACAGGGCGGGTGGTTGAGCAGTACTTC. The chain carries TRBV28 and TRBJ2-7, with 7 positions matching TRBD1. CDR3 length: 16 residues. V shed 4 bases, J shed 7 bases, and the junction held 16 bases outside the gene matches. Germline CDR1 reads MDHEN; CDR2 reads SYDVKM.

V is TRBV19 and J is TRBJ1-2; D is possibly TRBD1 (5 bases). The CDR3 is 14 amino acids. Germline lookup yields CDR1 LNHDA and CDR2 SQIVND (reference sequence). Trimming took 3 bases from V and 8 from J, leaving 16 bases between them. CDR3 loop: CASSMENRRLGYTF. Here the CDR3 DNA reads TGTGCCAGTAGTATGGAAAACAGGCGCTTAGGCTACACCTTC.

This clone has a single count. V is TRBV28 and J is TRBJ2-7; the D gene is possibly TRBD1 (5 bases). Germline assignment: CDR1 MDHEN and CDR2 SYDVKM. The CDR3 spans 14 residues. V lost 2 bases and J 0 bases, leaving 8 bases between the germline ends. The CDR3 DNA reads TGTGCCAGCAGTTTAGGGGCTAGCTCCTACGAGCAGTACTTC. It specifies CASSLGASSYEQYF.

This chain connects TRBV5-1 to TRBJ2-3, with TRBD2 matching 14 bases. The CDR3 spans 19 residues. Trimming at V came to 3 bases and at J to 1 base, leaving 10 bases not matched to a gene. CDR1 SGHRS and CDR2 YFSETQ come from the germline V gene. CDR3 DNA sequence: TGCGCCAGCAGCTCGACCGGGACTAGCGGGAGATCGGGCACAGATACGCAGTATTTT. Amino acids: CASSSTGTSGRSGTDTQYF.

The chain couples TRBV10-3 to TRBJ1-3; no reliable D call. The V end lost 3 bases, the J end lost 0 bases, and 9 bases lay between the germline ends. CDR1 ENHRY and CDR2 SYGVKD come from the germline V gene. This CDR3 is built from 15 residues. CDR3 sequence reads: CAISDINFSGNTIYF. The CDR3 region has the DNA TGTGCCATCAGTGACATTAACTTCTCTGGAAACACCATATATTTT.

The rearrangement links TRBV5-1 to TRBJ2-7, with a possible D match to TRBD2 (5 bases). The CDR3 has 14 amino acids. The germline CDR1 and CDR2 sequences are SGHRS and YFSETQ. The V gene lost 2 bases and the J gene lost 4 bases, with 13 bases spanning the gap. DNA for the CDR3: TGCGCCAGCAGCTTTAGAGGGAGTAAGTACGAGCAGTACTTC. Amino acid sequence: CASSFRGSKYEQYF.

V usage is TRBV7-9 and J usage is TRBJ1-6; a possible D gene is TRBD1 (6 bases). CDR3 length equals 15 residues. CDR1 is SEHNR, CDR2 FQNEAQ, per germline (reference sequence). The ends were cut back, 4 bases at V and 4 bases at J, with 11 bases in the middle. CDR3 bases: TGTGCCAGCAGCTCGTGGACAGCGTATAATTCACCCCTCCACTTT. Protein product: CASSSWTAYNSPLHF.

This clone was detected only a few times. The CDR3 loop reads CASSPPGQGSYNEQFF. The DNA of the CDR3 is TGTGCCAGCAGCCCACCGGGACAGGGGTCCTACAATGAGCAGTTCTTC. The rearrangement joins TRBV11-3 to TRBJ2-1; TRBD1 agrees at 10 bases. The CDR3 totals 16 residues. Per the germline V gene, CDR1 is SGHNT and CDR2 is YENEEA. V lost 5 bases and J lost 1; bases outside the gene matches: 5.

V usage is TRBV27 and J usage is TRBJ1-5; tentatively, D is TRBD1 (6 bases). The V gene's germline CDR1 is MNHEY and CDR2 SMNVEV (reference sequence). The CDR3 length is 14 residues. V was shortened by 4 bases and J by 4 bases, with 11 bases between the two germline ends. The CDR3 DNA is TGTGCCAGCAGTTCTCGGCAGGGGAATCAGCCCCAGCATTTT. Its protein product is CASSSRQGNQPQHF.

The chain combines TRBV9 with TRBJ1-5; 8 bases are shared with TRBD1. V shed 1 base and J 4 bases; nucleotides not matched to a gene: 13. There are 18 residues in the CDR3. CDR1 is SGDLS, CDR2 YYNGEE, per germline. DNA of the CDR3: TGTGCCAGCAGCGTACAGGGGGCCAAAGCCGTTGGGAATCAGCCCCAGCATTTT. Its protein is CASSVQGAKAVGNQPQHF.

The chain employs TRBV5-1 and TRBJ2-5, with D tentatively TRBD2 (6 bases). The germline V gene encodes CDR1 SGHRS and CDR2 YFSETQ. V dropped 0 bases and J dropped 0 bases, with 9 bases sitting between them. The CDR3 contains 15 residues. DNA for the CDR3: TGCGCCAGCAGCTTGGTTGGGGGGTACCAAGAGACCCAGTACTTC. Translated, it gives CASSLVGGYQETQYF. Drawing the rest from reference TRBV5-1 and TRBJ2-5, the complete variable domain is KAGVTQTPRYLIKTRGQQVTLSCSPISGHRSVSWYQQTPGQGLQFLFEYFSETQRNKGNFPGRFSGRQFSNSRSEMNVSTLELGDSALYLCASSLVGGYQETQYFGPGTRLLVL.

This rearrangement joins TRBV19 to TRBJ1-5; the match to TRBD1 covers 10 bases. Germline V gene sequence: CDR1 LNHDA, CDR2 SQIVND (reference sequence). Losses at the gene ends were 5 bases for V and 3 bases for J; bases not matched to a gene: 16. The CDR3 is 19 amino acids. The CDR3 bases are TGTGCCAGTAGTGACCCCTGGGACAGGGGCAAGGGGGACAATCAGCCCCAGCATTTT. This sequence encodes CASSDPWDRGKGDNQPQHF.

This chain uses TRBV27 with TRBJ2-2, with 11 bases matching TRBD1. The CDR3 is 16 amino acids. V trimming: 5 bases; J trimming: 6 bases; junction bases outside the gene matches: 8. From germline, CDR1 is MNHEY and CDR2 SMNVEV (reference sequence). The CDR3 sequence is CASSRLPGQGAGELFF. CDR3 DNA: TGTGCCAGCAGTCGGCTTCCGGGACAGGGGGCCGGGGAGCTGTTTTTT.

The CDR3: CASSLGSADTQYF. CDR3 nucleotides: TGTGCCAGCAGCTTAGGTTCGGCAGATACGCAGTATTTT. The chain is built from TRBV7-9 and TRBJ2-3; no reliable D call. V was trimmed by 1 base and J by 4 bases, leaving 6 bases between them. Germline V gene sequence: CDR1 SEHNR, CDR2 FQNEAQ (reference sequence). The CDR3 is 13 residues long. Together with reference TRBV7-9 and TRBJ2-3, the CDR3 gives the full variable domain: DTGVSQNPRHKITKRGQNVTFRCDPISEHNRLYWYRQTLGQGPEFLTYFQNEAQLEKSRLLSDRFSAERPKGSFSTLEIQRTEQGDSAMYLCASSLGSADTQYFGPGTRLTVL.

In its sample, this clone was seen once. Here the CDR3 DNA reads TGCGCCAGCAGCTTGGCCTTATTTTACGAGCAGTACTTC. It specifies CASSLALFYEQYF. This chain connects TRBV5-1 to TRBJ2-7; D not resolved. Per the germline V gene, CDR1 is SGHRS and CDR2 is YFSETQ. The CDR3 is 13 amino acids. Trimming stripped 0 bases from V and 4 bases from J, with 8 bases between.

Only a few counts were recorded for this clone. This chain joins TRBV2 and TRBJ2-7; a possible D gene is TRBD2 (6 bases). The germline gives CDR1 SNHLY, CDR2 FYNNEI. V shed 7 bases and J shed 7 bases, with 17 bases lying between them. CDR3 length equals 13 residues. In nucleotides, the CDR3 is TGTGCCAGCAAATTCAGTCTCGGGGGTGAGCAGTACTTC. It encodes CASKFSLGGEQYF.

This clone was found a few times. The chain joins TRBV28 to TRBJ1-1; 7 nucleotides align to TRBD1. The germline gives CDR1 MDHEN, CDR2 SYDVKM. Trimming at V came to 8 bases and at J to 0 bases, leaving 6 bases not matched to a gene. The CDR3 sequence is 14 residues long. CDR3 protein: CASAEQGLNTEAFF. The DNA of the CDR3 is TGTGCCAGCGCCGAACAGGGGCTGAACACTGAAGCTTTCTTT. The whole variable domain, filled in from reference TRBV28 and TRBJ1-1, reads DVKVTQSSRYLVKRTGEKVFLECVQDMDHENMFWYRQDPGLGLRLIYFSYDVKMKEKGDIPEGYSVSREKKERFSLILESASTNQTSMYLCASAEQGLNTEAFFGQGTRLTVV.

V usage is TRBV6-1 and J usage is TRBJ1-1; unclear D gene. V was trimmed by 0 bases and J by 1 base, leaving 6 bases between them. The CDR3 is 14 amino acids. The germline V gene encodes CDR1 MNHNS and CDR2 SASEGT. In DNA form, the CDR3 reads TGTGCCAGCAGTGAAGCGGCCCGGAACACTGAAGCTTTCTTT. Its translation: CASSEAARNTEAFF.

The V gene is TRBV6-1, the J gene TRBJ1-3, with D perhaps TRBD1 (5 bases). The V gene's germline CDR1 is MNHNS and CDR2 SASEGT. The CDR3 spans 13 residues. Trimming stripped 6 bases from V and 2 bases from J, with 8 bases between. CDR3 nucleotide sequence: TGTGCCAGCAGGCCGGGGGCTGGAAACACCATATATTTT. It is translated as CASRPGAGNTIYF.

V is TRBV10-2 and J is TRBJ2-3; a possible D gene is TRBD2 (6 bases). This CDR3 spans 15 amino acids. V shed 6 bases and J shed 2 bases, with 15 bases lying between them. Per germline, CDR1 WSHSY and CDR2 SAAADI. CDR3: CASSRIAANTDTQYF. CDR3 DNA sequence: TGCGCCAGCAGCCGAATAGCGGCAAACACAGATACGCAGTATTTT.

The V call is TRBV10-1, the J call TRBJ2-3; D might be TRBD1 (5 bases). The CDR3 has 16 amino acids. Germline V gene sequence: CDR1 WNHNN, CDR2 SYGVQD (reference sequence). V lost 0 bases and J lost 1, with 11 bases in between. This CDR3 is CASSESGAGRTDTQYF. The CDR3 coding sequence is TGCGCCAGCAGTGAGTCAGGGGCTGGACGCACAGATACGCAGTATTTT.

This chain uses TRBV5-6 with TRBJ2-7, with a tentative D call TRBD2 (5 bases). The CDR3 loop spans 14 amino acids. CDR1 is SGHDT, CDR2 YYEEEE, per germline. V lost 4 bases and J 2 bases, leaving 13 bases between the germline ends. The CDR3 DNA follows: TGTGCCAGCAGCCTCCTCGGGGTTACCTACGAGCAGTACTTC. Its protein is CASSLLGVTYEQYF.

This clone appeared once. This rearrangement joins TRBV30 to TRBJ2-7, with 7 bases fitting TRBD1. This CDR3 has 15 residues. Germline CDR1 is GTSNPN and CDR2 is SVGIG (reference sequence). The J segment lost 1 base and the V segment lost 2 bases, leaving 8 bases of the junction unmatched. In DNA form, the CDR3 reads TGTGCCTGGAGTACCTGGGACAGACCATCCTACGAGCAGTACTTC. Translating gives CAWSTWDRPSYEQYF.